The T cell receptor (beta chain) under discussion was sequenced for a study of blood T cell repertoires in COVID-19. Whole-study context: The United States, Italy and Spain provided the acute and convalescent COVID-19 samples. Sources were T cells, B-cell-depleted T cells, or PBMCs; the material itself was cDNA or gDNA.

Original methodology: Researchers report that nucleated cell counts were estimated from reference gene primer amplification. Profiling relied on immunoSEQ multiplex PCR, and the TCRdb table lists in-frame clones only, not all of them. V and J calls and clone size come straight from that table; D and trimming were deduced from the DNA. This table holds 15,000 to 20,000 clones, about 85% found once. The receptor comes from a human donor with active COVID-19. The donor label of this sample is uncertain. The sequenced sample consisted of peripheral blood.

The CDR3 loop reads CASSVVGLADTQYF. The CDR3 DNA is TGTGCCAGCAGCGTAGTGGGGCTTGCAGATACGCAGTATTTT. The chain couples TRBV9 to TRBJ2-3, with D perhaps TRBD1 (5 bases). There are 14 residues in the CDR3. CDR1 and CDR2 (germline): SGDLS, YYNGEE. Trimming left V 0 bases short and J 4 bases short, with 9 bases between.